This T cell receptor (beta chain) was sequenced in a study of Graves' ophthalmopathy and Graves' hyperthyroidism. The authors amplified TCR beta CDR3 regions, and they did so from RNA transcripts for repertoire sequencing. HTBI primers were employed in first-round RT-PCR, then a second-round multiplex PCR followed. Each CDR3 protein is one row after TCRdb ran MiXCR on the multiplex PCR reads. The repertoire has 1 million to 1.3 million distinct CDR3 sequences, roughly two fifths of them found once; the top ten carry 11%. The hyperthyroidism patients, aged 18 to 65, had been newly diagnosed, with under 2 months' duration. A word on this clonotype: A much more abundant neighbour one base away suggests this may be a read error.

The receptor comes from an adult man with Graves' hyperthyroidism. The sequencing sample was made of peripheral blood or thyroid tissue (not recorded which).

The CDR3 region is CAIRPAADTEAFF. In DNA, the CDR3 is TGTGCCATCAGGCCTGCGGCGGACACTGAAGCTTTCTTT. The chain combines TRBV10-3 with TRBJ1-1; no clear D. The CDR3 has 13 amino acids. V lost 6 bases and J 3 bases, leaving 11 bases between the germline ends. Germline V gene lookup returns CDR1 ENHRY and CDR2 SYGVKD.